Following are 31 T cell receptor beta chains from one sample sequenced in a study of T cell repertoires in cytomegalovirus infection. MiXCR was run by TCRdb on the reads, yielding one entry per CDR3 protein. The sample includes roughly 760,000 distinct CDR3 sequences, about 40% of them seen just once. The sample comprised PBMCs. These receptors were obtained from a human donor in good health (CMV status not recorded). Some clones in this sample may be carry-over from other donors' samples.

This clonotype was counted only a few times. V and J are TRBV28 and TRBJ1-5, with TRBD1 as a possible D gene (5 bases). CDR1 is MDHEN and CDR2 is SYDVKM in the germline V gene. V lost 6 bases to trimming and J lost 6 bases, with 18 bases between them. This CDR3 is 15 amino acids long. CDR3 bases: TGTGCCAGCAGCCCCAGGGACGGCAGGCCTCAGCCCCAGCATTTT. It translates to CASSPRDGRPQPQHF.

The chain couples TRBV27 to TRBJ1-5; the match to TRBD1 covers 7 bases. Germline V gives CDR1 MNHEY, CDR2 SMNVEV (reference sequence). This CDR3 contains 15 residues. Losses at the gene ends were 2 bases for V and 3 bases for J; bases not matched to a gene: 4. CDR3 in amino acids: CASSLNRGINQPQHF. The CDR3 DNA reads as TGTGCCAGCAGTTTAAACAGGGGCATCAATCAGCCCCAGCATTTT.

This clonotype was counted between two and nine times. V and J are TRBV7-2 and TRBJ1-5, with D hard to call. The length of the CDR3 is 15 residues. Trimming removed 4 bases at V and 1 base at J, with 11 bases between. CDR1 and CDR2 from the germline V gene are SGHTA and FQGNSA. CDR3 coding DNA: TGTGCCAGCAGCTCCCGACGGGGAAGCAATCAGCCCCAGCATTTT. It encodes CASSSRRGSNQPQHF.

This clonotype was detected ten times or more. This chain joins TRBV7-9 and TRBJ1-5; D remains unclear. This CDR3 is 15 amino acids long. V was cut by 4 bases and J by 3 bases, with 13 bases left in between. CDR1 is SEHNR and CDR2 is FQNEAQ in the germline V gene (reference sequence). CDR3 loop: CASSSADGNNQPQHF. The CDR3 region has the DNA TGTGCCAGCAGCTCTGCTGACGGAAACAATCAGCCCCAGCATTTT.

Worth noting for this clonotype: A much larger clone lies a single base off, so this may be a read error. The chain employs TRBV28 and TRBJ2-2; 8 nucleotides agree with TRBD1. The germline V gene has CDR1 MDHEN and CDR2 SYDVKM. This CDR3 is 14 amino acids long. DNA of the CDR3: TGTGCCAGCGAGCGGACAGGGTACACCGGGGATCTGTTTTTT. Amino acid sequence: CASERTGYTGDLFF.

This clonotype was counted only a few times. V usage is TRBV28 and J usage is TRBJ2-1; 11 bases agree with TRBD2. Looked up from germline, CDR1 is MDHEN and CDR2 is SYDVKM. The CDR3 extends over 15 amino acids. The V segment lost 8 bases and the J segment 6 bases; nucleotides outside the gene matches: 9. Here the CDR3 reads CASHVPGLAVNEQFF. The CDR3, as DNA: TGTGCCAGCCACGTTCCGGGACTAGCGGTCAATGAGCAGTTCTTC.

This clonotype was seen only a few times. CDR3 loop: CASSVTGTGTYEQYF. The CDR3 DNA sequence: TGTGCCAGCAGCGTTACCGGGACAGGGACCTACGAGCAGTACTTC. The rearrangement joins TRBV9 to TRBJ2-7; the match to TRBD1 covers 9 bases. CDR1 and CDR2 from the germline V gene are SGDLS and YYNGEE. Unmatched junction bases numbered 5, after V lost 2 bases and J lost 2 bases. The CDR3 covers 15 residues.

This clonotype was observed a handful of times. This chain joins TRBV6-4 and TRBJ1-6, with a tentative D call TRBD1 (6 bases). This CDR3 region has 18 residues. Germline V gene sequence: CDR1 MRHNA, CDR2 SNTAGT. Trimming left V 0 bases short and J 0 bases short, with 12 bases between. CDR3 region: CASSDSQGTSSYNSPLHF. CDR3 DNA: TGTGCCAGCAGTGACTCCCAGGGGACGAGCTCCTATAATTCACCCCTCCACTTT.

The table lists this clonotype with a count of one. The chain is built from TRBV5-1 and TRBJ1-6; perhaps TRBD1 as D (6 bases). Trimming stripped 1 base from V and 11 bases from J, with 13 bases between. CDR3 length equals 14 residues. Looked up from germline, CDR1 is SGHRS and CDR2 is YFSETQ. DNA for the CDR3: TGCGCCAGCAGCTTGTGGGGGGGCGGAACACCCCTCCACTTT. Protein sequence: CASSLWGGGTPLHF.

The rearrangement links TRBV20-1 to TRBJ2-4, with D uncertain. V was pared by 1 base and J by 8 bases, with 9 bases between. The CDR3 extends over 12 amino acids. Germline lookup yields CDR1 DFQATT and CDR2 SNEGSKA (reference sequence). The chain's CDR3 is CSARAPGHIQYF. In DNA form, the CDR3 reads TGCAGTGCTAGAGCCCCCGGGCACATTCAGTACTTC.

The rearrangement joins TRBV10-3 to TRBJ2-3; 10 bases agree with TRBD2. The CDR3 covers 14 residues. Germline CDR1 and CDR2: ENHRY and SYGVKD. V was clipped by 4 bases and J by 4 bases; unmatched bases: 2. The CDR3 region is CAISALAGADTQYF. DNA of the CDR3: TGTGCCATCAGTGCCCTAGCGGGGGCAGATACGCAGTATTTT.

This clonotype was counted only a few times. The rearrangement uses TRBV10-3 and TRBJ2-1; D might be TRBD1 (6 bases). V was clipped by 0 bases and J by 7 bases, with 25 bases between them. CDR3 length: 19 amino acids. CDR1 ENHRY and CDR2 SYGVKD come from the germline V gene. The CDR3 bases are TGTGCCATCAGTGAGTCGACAGGTCGGGGAGCGTCGGGCGGGAATGAGCAGTTCTTC. It is translated as CAISESTGRGASGGNEQFF.

In this sample, this clonotype turned up a few times. The chain couples TRBV6-2 or TRBV6-3 to TRBJ2-2; 7 bases line up with TRBD2. The ends lost 6 bases at V and 3 bases at J; junction bases unmatched: 10. The germline CDR1 and CDR2 sequences are MNHEY and SVGEGT. The CDR3 loop spans 16 amino acids. The CDR3 DNA reads as TGTGCCAGCAGCCAACCTAGCGGACAATACACCGGGGAGCTGTTTTTT. Residues: CASSQPSGQYTGELFF.

V and J are TRBV23-1 and TRBJ1-4; D may be TRBD1 (6 bases). TRBV23-1 is labeled an ORF, and its function is uncertain. V gave up 4 bases and J gave up 7 bases, with 19 bases separating them. The CDR3 is 16 residues long. The CDR3 nucleotides read TGCGCCAGCAGTCCCGACGCAGGGGCGCCGGGTGAAAAACTGTTTTTT. This translates into CASSPDAGAPGEKLFF.

This clonotype came up many times. The rearrangement uses TRBV15 and TRBJ2-5; D gene uncertain. In germline, CDR1 is LNHNV, CDR2 YYDKDF (reference sequence). The CDR3 extends over 17 amino acids. Trimming shortened V by 3 bases and J by 7 bases, and 24 bases separated the two germline ends. CDR3 residues: CATSRLRTERSPMTQYF. CDR3 DNA sequence: TGTGCCACCAGCAGGCTAAGGACCGAAAGGTCACCCATGACCCAGTACTTC. Using reference TRBV15 and TRBJ2-5 for the parts outside the CDR3, the full variable domain is DAMVIQNPRYQVTQFGKPVTLSCSQTLNHNVMYWYQQKSSQAPKLLFHYYDKDFNNEADTPDNFQSRRPNTSFCFLDIRSPGLGDTAMYLCATSRLRTERSPMTQYFGPGTRLLVL.

As regards this clonotype: This clone may be a read error of a much larger clone one base away. V and J are TRBV7-9 and TRBJ1-2, with D unresolved. Germline V gene sequence: CDR1 SEHNR, CDR2 FQNEAQ (reference sequence). This CDR3 spans 13 amino acids. For the CDR3, the DNA is TGTGTCAGCAGCTTAGTTGAAGGGAATGGCTACACCTTC. Its protein is CVSSLVEGNGYTF.

With regard to this clonotype: An end of the junction does not agree with germline; a read error may underlie this. The rearrangement links TRBV7-6 to TRBJ2-1; TRBD2 might be the D (6 bases). Germline CDR1 is SGHVS and CDR2 is FNYEAQ. CDR3 size: 16 residues. This CDR3 reads CASSLGGVSSYNEQLF. The CDR3 coding sequence is TGTGCCAGCAGCTTAGGGGGGGTTTCATCCTACAATGAGCAGTTATTC.

This clonotype came up a few times. The chain uses TRBV20-1 and TRBJ1-1; perhaps TRBD1 as D (6 bases). CDR1 and CDR2 from the germline V gene are DFQATT and SNEGSKA (reference sequence). The CDR3 contains 14 residues. The germline V and J ends were trimmed by 0 bases and 0 bases, with 8 bases remaining between them. CDR3 protein: CSARDDRMNTEAFF. The CDR3 nucleotides are TGCAGTGCTAGAGATGACAGGATGAACACTGAAGCTTTCTTT.

The J gene is TRBJ1-5, the V gene TRBV28, with a weak D call TRBD1 (5 bases). CDR1 is MDHEN and CDR2 is SYDVKM in the germline V gene. V gave up 3 bases and J gave up 2 bases, with 11 bases separating them. The length of the CDR3 is 15 residues. DNA for the CDR3: TGTGCCAGCAGTTTGGGAGGGGAAGGCAATCAGCCCCAGCATTTT. Its protein is CASSLGGEGNQPQHF.

This clonotype was picked up a small number of times. This chain joins TRBV11-2 and TRBJ2-5, with 8 bases that match TRBD1. This CDR3 comprises 13 residues. V shed 3 bases and J 4 bases; nucleotides not matched to a gene: 1. Looked up from germline, CDR1 is SGHAT and CDR2 is FQNNGV. This CDR3 is CASSFTGGETQYF. The CDR3 DNA follows: TGTGCCAGCAGCTTCACAGGGGGAGAGACCCAGTACTTC.

The chain employs TRBV20-1 and TRBJ2-3; D is perhaps TRBD1 or TRBD2 (6 bases each). Germline lookup yields CDR1 DFQATT and CDR2 SNEGSKA (reference sequence). Trimming stripped 3 bases from V and 8 bases from J, with 24 bases between. The CDR3 contains 16 residues. The CDR3 loop is CSASRTARTGGGTQYF. CDR3 sequence (DNA): TGCAGTGCTAGTCGTACCGCCAGAACAGGAGGGGGTACGCAGTATTTT.

The rearrangement joins TRBV11-1 to TRBJ2-7, with 9 bases that match TRBD1. Germline values: CDR1 SGHAT, CDR2 FQDESV (reference sequence). The CDR3 has 15 amino acids. Unmatched junction bases numbered 11, after V lost 5 bases and J lost 6 bases. CDR3 region: CASSPNPGTGSEQYF. CDR3 nucleotides: TGTGCCAGCAGCCCAAACCCCGGGACAGGGAGCGAGCAGTACTTC.

At least ten counts were recorded for this clonotype. The CDR3 region is CASSFFGSGKNIQYF. CDR3 nucleotide sequence: TGTGCCAGCAGCTTCTTTGGCAGCGGCAAAAACATTCAGTACTTC. This chain joins TRBV7-9 and TRBJ2-4, with TRBD2 as a possible D gene (5 bases). V was shortened by 3 bases and J by 3 bases, with 12 bases between the two germline ends. Germline V gene sequence: CDR1 SEHNR, CDR2 FQNEAQ (reference sequence). CDR3 length equals 15 residues. Full variable domain (rest looked up from reference TRBV7-9 and TRBJ2-4): DTGVSQNPRHKITKRGQNVTFRCDPISEHNRLYWYRQTLGQGPEFLTYFQNEAQLEKSRLLSDRFSAERPKGSFSTLEIQRTEQGDSAMYLCASSFFGSGKNIQYFGAGTRLSVL.

This chain connects TRBV24-1 to TRBJ2-7; possible D gene TRBD1, 5 bases. The germline CDR1 and CDR2 sequences are KGHDR and SFDVKD. The V gene lost 3 bases and the J gene lost 2 bases, with 10 bases spanning the gap. The CDR3 loop spans 14 amino acids. The CDR3 protein is CATSDPDRPYEQYF. The CDR3 region has the DNA TGTGCCACCAGTGATCCAGACAGACCCTACGAGCAGTACTTC.

J is TRBJ1-1 and V is TRBV12-3 or TRBV12-4, with D tentatively TRBD1 (5 bases). V was cut by 4 bases and J by 6 bases, with 12 bases left in between. CDR3 length: 13 amino acids. The CDR3 nucleotides are TGTGCCAGCAGTTCCTCGGGACGGCCTGAAGCTTTCTTT. As protein: CASSSSGRPEAFF.

This clonotype was recorded only once. One end of the junction fails to match germline, which may point to a read error. The rearrangement uses TRBV7-8 and TRBJ2-5, with 7 bases that match TRBD2. Looked up from germline, CDR1 is SGHVS and CDR2 is FQNEAQ. This CDR3 contains 16 residues. The CDR3 region is CASSLPEMGGMETQYF. The CDR3 nucleotides are TGTGCAAGCAGCTTACCGGAGATGGGGGGGATGGAGACCCAGTACTTC.

The rearrangement joins TRBV7-6 to TRBJ1-2; 8 bases line up with TRBD1. Looked up from germline, CDR1 is SGHVS and CDR2 is FNYEAQ. The CDR3 length is 15 residues. V lost 1 base and J lost 6; bases outside the gene matches: 7. The CDR3 sequence is CASSLDLDRDHGYTF. CDR3 in DNA: TGTGCCAGCAGCTTAGACCTGGACAGGGATCATGGCTACACCTTC.

This sequence joins TRBV25-1 and TRBJ1-2, with D unclear. Trimming left V 2 bases short and J 4 bases short, with 11 bases between. CDR1 is MGHDK, CDR2 SYGVNS, per germline. This CDR3 has 14 amino acids. The DNA for the CDR3 is TGTGCCAGCAGTGAAGGCAAAGGGCTCTATGGCTACACCTTC. Translating gives CASSEGKGLYGYTF.

This clonotype was recorded many times. The chain employs TRBV7-2 and TRBJ2-2; the D is unclear. Germline lookup yields CDR1 SGHTA and CDR2 FQGNSA. This CDR3 region has 13 residues. V was shortened by 3 bases and J by 6 bases, with 8 bases between the two germline ends. The CDR3 nucleotides read TGTGCCAGCAGCTTTTGGGTATCCGGGGAGCTGTTTTTT. It codes for CASSFWVSGELFF.

This chain joins TRBV5-3 and TRBJ2-1; TRBD2 aligns across 9 bases. TRBV5-3 is recorded as an ORF, its role being uncertain. The CDR3 runs 19 residues. Trimming at V came to 8 bases and at J to 4 bases, leaving 22 bases not matched to a gene. In DNA form, the CDR3 reads TGTGCCAGCAGCCGGCCAGGCGGAACTAGCGGGCAAAGATACAATGAGCAGTTCTTC. As protein: CASSRPGGTSGQRYNEQFF.

The rearrangement uses TRBV19 and TRBJ1-5; no firm D call. The CDR3 runs 15 residues. Germline V lookup: CDR1 LNHDA, CDR2 SQIVND (reference sequence). Trimming pared 3 bases from V and 2 bases from J, leaving 11 bases between. The CDR3 coding sequence is TGTGCCAGTAGTATGCCCCTTGGGGGCAATCAGCCCCAGCATTTT. Its translation: CASSMPLGGNQPQHF.